This T cell receptor (beta chain) was profiled in a study of blood T cell repertoires in COVID-19. For the study at large: Sites in the United States, Italy and Spain provided acute and convalescent COVID-19 samples. Sources were T cells, B-cell-depleted T cells, or PBMCs; the material itself was cDNA or gDNA.

V shed 6 bases, J shed 4 bases, and the junction held 4 bases outside the gene matches. This CDR3 contains 13 residues. The study recruited people aged roughly 18 to 100 years across 20 to 30 US areas. Exposed study participants had met a COVID-19 case within 2 weeks before entry. Profiling relied on immunoSEQ multiplex PCR, and the TCRdb table lists in-frame clones only, not all of them. The sample includes 200,000 to 250,000 clones, 80% to 90% of them seen just once. The receptor was derived from a woman aged 25 to 39 who had been exposed to COVID-19. The chain couples TRBV12-3 or TRBV12-4 to TRBJ2-5; 8 bases align to TRBD1. Material for sequencing was PBMCs or T cells enriched from blood (not recorded which). The CDR3 nucleotides are TGTGCCAGCAGGGAAGGACAGGGAGAGACCCAGTACTTC. Protein sequence: CASREGQGETQYF.